This is a list of T cell receptor beta chains from one sample in a study of T cells after somatic rescue of genetic block. Some clones are missing from TCRdb's copy, which holds only in-frame ones; the method was immunoSEQ multiplex PCR. The sample carries around 67,000 clones, 92% recorded once. Sequencing used peripheral blood mononuclear cells (PBMCs). These receptors originate from a man between 40 and 49 years old. Each CDR3 is given with its conserved first and last residue. A D gene is named only where the DNA matches it firmly. Not all rows give a size; the values are once, few, many and, for expanded clones, a class.

j_call clone_size cdr3_length d_call v_call cdr3_aa cdr3_nt
TRBJ1-1 once 16 NA TRBV7-8 CASSYSGGVRNTEAFF TGTGCCAGCAGCTATAGCGGGGGAGTTAGGAACACTGAAGCTTTCTTT
TRBJ2-3 NA 16 NA TRBV11-1 CASSLGVRRSTDTQYF TGTGCCAGCAGCTTAGGAGTGAGACGAAGCACAGATACGCAGTATTTT
TRBJ1-5 once 13 TRBD1 TRBV19 CASSYRGNQPQHF TGTGCCAGTAGTTACAGGGGAAATCAGCCCCAGCATTTT
TRBJ1-1 NA 15 TRBD1 TRBV6-6 CASTKGGQGGSEAFF TGTGCCAGCACCAAGGGGGGACAGGGGGGTTCTGAAGCTTTCTTT
TRBJ2-3 NA 15 TRBD1 TRBV14 CASSNWDRTWDTQYF TGTGCCAGCAGCAACTGGGACAGAACGTGGGATACGCAGTATTTT
TRBJ2-7 NA 14 NA TRBV6-5 CASSGGIHSYEQYF TGTGCCAGCAGTGGGGGAATTCACTCCTACGAGCAGTACTTC
TRBJ1-3 NA 14 NA TRBV29-1 CSVGDGVRGNTIYF TGCAGCGTTGGAGACGGGGTGCGTGGAAACACCATATATTTT
TRBJ2-5 NA 15 NA TRBV28 CASNRGTGDGETQYF TGTGCCAGCAACCGAGGGACGGGGGACGGGGAGACCCAGTACTTC
TRBJ2-7 NA 14 TRBD2 TRBV7-9 CASSLASGRGEQYF TGTGCCAGCAGCTTAGCCAGCGGGAGAGGCGAGCAGTACTTC
TRBJ2-3 NA 13 NA TRBV19 CASSTYSADTQYF TGTGCCAGTAGTACCTACAGCGCAGATACGCAGTATTTT
TRBJ1-4 NA 15 NA TRBV4-1 CASSQPGETNEKLFF TGCGCCAGCAGCCAACCCGGAGAAACTAATGAAAAACTGTTTTTT
TRBJ2-1 NA 15 TRBD2 TRBV5-1 CASSLLGLGFREQFF TGCGCCAGCAGCTTGCTGGGACTAGGATTTCGGGAGCAGTTCTTC
TRBJ1-2 NA 12 NA TRBV28 CASSSRYGGYTF TGTGCCAGCAGCTCTCGCTACGGTGGCTACACCTTC
TRBJ2-3 NA 14 NA TRBV10-2 CASTKPGFTDTQYF TGCGCCAGCACGAAACCGGGGTTCACAGATACGCAGTATTTT
TRBJ1-4 NA 15 TRBD1 TRBV6-5 CASSPGDSRNEKLFF TGTGCCAGCTCCCCGGGGGACAGCCGGAATGAAAAACTGTTTTTT
TRBJ2-3 NA 12 NA TRBV29-1 CSVGRSTDTQYF TGCAGCGTTGGCAGGAGCACAGATACGCAGTATTTT
TRBJ2-5 NA 13 TRBD1 TRBV4-1 CASSAQGEETQYF TGCGCCAGCAGCGCTCAGGGGGAAGAGACCCAGTACTTC
TRBJ2-1 NA 17 TRBD2 TRBV7-9 CASSRPQLASSYNEQFF TGTGCCAGCAGCCGCCCCCAACTAGCGAGCTCCTACAATGAGCAGTTCTTC
TRBJ1-2 NA 14 NA TRBV5-1 CASSRLSPVDGYTF TGCGCCAGCAGCCGCCTCAGTCCCGTCGATGGCTACACCTTC
TRBJ1-4 NA 15 NA TRBV28 CASRTDVRSNEKLFF TGTGCCAGCAGGACGGACGTCCGGAGTAATGAAAAACTGTTTTTT
TRBJ2-5 NA 15 TRBD1 TRBV6-5 CASSLGQGAPETQYF TGTGCCAGCAGTTTGGGCCAGGGGGCCCCAGAGACCCAGTACTTC
TRBJ1-1 NA 12 NA TRBV28 CASSFGRREAFF TGTGCCAGCAGTTTCGGGAGGCGGGAAGCTTTCTTT
TRBJ2-7 NA 10 NA TRBV11-2 CASSLDEQYF TGTGCCAGCAGCTTAGACGAGCAGTACTTC
TRBJ2-3 NA 15 NA TRBV19 CASSMGVATTDTQYF TGTGCCAGTAGTATGGGTGTGGCTACCACAGATACGCAGTATTTT